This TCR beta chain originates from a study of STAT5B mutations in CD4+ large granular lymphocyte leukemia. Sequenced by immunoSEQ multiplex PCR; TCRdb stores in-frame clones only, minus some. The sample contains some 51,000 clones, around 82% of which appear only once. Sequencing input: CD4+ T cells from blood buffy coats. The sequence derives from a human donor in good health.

The CDR3 sequence: CASRLGRFSNQPQHF. CDR3 nucleotides: TGTGCCAGCAGATTGGGCAGGTTTAGCAATCAGCCCCAGCATTTT. This chain joins TRBV27 and TRBJ1-5; D is uncertain. The germline V and J ends were trimmed by 6 bases and 0 bases, with 12 bases remaining between them. In germline, CDR1 is MNHEY, CDR2 SMNVEV (reference sequence). The CDR3 runs to 15 residues.